This TCR beta chain was identified during a study of blood T cell repertoires in COVID-19. In the study overall: PBMCs, B-cell-depleted T cells, or T cells were the source of the cDNA or gDNA that made up the material.

Method: immunoSEQ multiplex PCR; TCRdb's copy keeps in-frame clones and lacks some. The sample lists about 86,000 clones, over 80% seen once, with approximately 31% in the top ten. Germline V gene sequence: CDR1 SGHRS, CDR2 YFSETQ. V lost 4 bases to trimming and J lost 6 bases, with 19 bases between them. There are 15 residues in the CDR3. Source material: peripheral blood. The source of this sequence is an elderly woman with active or convalescent COVID-19. The chain combines TRBV5-1 with TRBJ1-1; perhaps TRBD1 as D (5 bases). The chain's CDR3 is CASSPARGTGAEAFF. Here the CDR3 DNA reads TGCGCCAGCAGCCCGGCTAGGGGAACGGGTGCTGAAGCTTTCTTT.